This T cell receptor (beta chain) originates from a study of Ad26.COV2.S vaccination and SARS-CoV-2 variants. Findings and caveats of the study: Total T cell responses may have been underestimated by the TCR breadth and depth analyses. Spike-specific TCR breadth was greater after Ad26.COV2.S than placebo.

The CDR3 is made up of 13 amino acids. Trimming cost V 0 bases and J 8 bases, with 8 bases left between them. Germline loops: CDR1 MGHRA, CDR2 YSYEKL. Treatment: 15 to 20 received Ad26.COV2.S at low or high dose, single or two shots; 5 received placebo; per-sample allocation not given. Following the first vaccine or placebo injection, samples were taken on day 63. The repertoire was sequenced with immunoSEQ multiplex PCR; TCRdb's copy has only in-frame clones and lacks some. This sample yields about 350,000 clones, of which 65% to 90% are seen a single time; about 11% belongs to the top ten. This clone was counted between two and nine times. Antigen: not known.

The V gene is TRBV4-1, the J gene TRBJ2-4, with D possibly being TRBD2 (6 bases). The receptor was isolated from a person between 18 and 65 years old who received the Ad26.COV2.S COVID-19 vaccine or a placebo. Specimen: peripheral blood, collected in a trial of Ad26.COV2.S vaccine versus placebo. The CDR3 sequence: CASSQERGDIQYF. Here the CDR3 DNA reads TGCGCCAGCAGCCAAGAGCGGGGTGACATTCAGTACTTC.